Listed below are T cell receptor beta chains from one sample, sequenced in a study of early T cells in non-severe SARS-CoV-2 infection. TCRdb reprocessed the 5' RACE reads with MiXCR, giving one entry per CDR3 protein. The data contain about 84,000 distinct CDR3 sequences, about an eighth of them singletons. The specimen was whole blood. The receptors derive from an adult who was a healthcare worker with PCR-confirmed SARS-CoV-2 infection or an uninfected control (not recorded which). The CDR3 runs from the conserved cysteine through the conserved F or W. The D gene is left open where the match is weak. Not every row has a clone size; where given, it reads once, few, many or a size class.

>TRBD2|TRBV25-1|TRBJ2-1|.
TGTGCCAGCGCGCCCAACGGACTAGCGGGTCACAATGAGCAGTTCTTC
CASAPNGLAGHNEQFF
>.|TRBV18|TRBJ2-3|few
TGTGCCAGCTCACACCTCTGGGCTGACACAGATACGCAGTATTTT
CASSHLWADTDTQYF
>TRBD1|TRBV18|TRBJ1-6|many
TGTGCCAGCTCACCGGGAGACAGGGATTCACCCCTCCACTTT
CASSPGDRDSPLHF
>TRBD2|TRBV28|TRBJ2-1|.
TGTGCCAGCAGTTTAAGTAGCGGGGGAAACTCCTACAATGAGCAGTTCTTC
CASSLSSGGNSYNEQFF
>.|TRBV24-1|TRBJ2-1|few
TGTGCCACCAGTGATTCGACCCGGTACAATGAGCAGTTCTTC
CATSDSTRYNEQFF
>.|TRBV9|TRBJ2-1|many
TGTGCCAGCAGCGCCGGGACTCCGGATGAGCAGTTCTTC
CASSAGTPDEQFF
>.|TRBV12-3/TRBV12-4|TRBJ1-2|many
TGTGCCAGCAGCTCGACCGGAGCTGGCTATGGCTACACCTTC
CASSSTGAGYGYTF
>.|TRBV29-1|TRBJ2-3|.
TGCAGCGTTGGGGGCGTGAGTGGGACCGATACGCAGTATTTT
CSVGGVSGTDTQYF
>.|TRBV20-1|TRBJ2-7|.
TGCAGTGCCGAGGACACCCGTCACTCCTACGAGCAGTACTTC
CSAEDTRHSYEQYF
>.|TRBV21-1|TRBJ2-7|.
TGTGCCAGCAGCCTCAGCCGTAAACCAAGCGAGCAGTACTTC
CASSLSRKPSEQYF
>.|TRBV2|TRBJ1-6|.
TGTGCCAGCAGTATCAATTCACCCCTCCACTTT
CASSINSPLHF
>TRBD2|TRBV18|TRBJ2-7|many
TGTGCCAGCTCACCGCCGACTAGCGGGTTTTACTACGAGCAGTACTTC
CASSPPTSGFYYEQYF
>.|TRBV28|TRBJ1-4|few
TGTGCCAGCAGTTTTGGGGGGCGCGGAACTAATGAAAAACTGTTTTTT
CASSFGGRGTNEKLFF
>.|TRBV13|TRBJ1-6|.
TGTGCCAGCAGCTTAGGAGACCGAAAGGGCCTTTCACCCCTCCACTTT
CASSLGDRKGLSPLHF
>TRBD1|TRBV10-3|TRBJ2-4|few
TGTGCCGTCCTGGGACAGGGTGAAAACATTCAGTACTTC
CAVLGQGENIQYF
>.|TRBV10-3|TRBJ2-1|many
TGTGCCATCAGTGAGACGGACCCCCCGGGGAATGAGCAGTTCTTC
CAISETDPPGNEQFF
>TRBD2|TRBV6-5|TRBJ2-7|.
TGTGCCAGCAGGTATCGGGACTATACTAAGGAGCAGTACTTC
CASRYRDYTKEQYF
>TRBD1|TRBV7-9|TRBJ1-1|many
TGTGCCAGCAGTCGCGGGACAGCCAACACTGAAGCTTTCTTT
CASSRGTANTEAFF
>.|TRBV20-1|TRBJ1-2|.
TGCAGTGCTAGAGGGCCAGGGCTGGATGTGGACTTC
CSARGPGLDVDF
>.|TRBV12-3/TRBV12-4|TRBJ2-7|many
TGTGCCAGCAGTCCTTGGGACTCCCCCTACGAGCAGTACTTC
CASSPWDSPYEQYF
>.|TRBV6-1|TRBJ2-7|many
TGTGCCAGCGGTTCAGCGGTATCCTACGAGCAGTACTTC
CASGSAVSYEQYF
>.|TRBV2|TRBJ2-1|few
TGTGCCAGCAGTGGAGGTAGCGGAGGGGGGGCCAATGAGCAGTTCTTC
CASSGGSGGGANEQFF
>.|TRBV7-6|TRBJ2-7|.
TGTGCCAGCAGCGCCGAACCCCACGGAGACGAGCAGTACTTC
CASSAEPHGDEQYF
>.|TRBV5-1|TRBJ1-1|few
TGCGCCAGCAGCTTGCGGCCAGTGAACACTGAAGCTTTCTTT
CASSLRPVNTEAFF
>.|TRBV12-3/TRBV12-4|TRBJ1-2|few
TGTGCCAGCAGTGATAGTGGCAGAGGGTATGGCTACACCTTC
CASSDSGRGYGYTF
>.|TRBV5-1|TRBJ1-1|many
TGCGCCAGCAGCTTGAAAGGACCGGGCGGCACTGAAGCTTTCTTT
CASSLKGPGGTEAFF
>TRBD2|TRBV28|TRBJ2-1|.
TGTGCCAGCACCTCCCCTGGGACTAGCAGGATCAGGGAGCAGTTCTTC
CASTSPGTSRIREQFF
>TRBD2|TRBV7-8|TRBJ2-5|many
TGTGCCAGCAGCTTCGTAGGACTAGCGACCCAAGAGACCCAGTACTTC
CASSFVGLATQETQYF
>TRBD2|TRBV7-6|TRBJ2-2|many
TGTGCCAGCAGCTTAGCCCCCAGCGGGGGTCACACCGGGGAGCTGTTTTTT
CASSLAPSGGHTGELFF
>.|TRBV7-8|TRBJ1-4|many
TGTGCCAGCAGCTTAGGATATGCTGGAGGGTCGGGAGCTAATGAAAAACTGTTTTTT
CASSLGYAGGSGANEKLFF
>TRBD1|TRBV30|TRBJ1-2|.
TGTGCCTGGAGTGTAGGAGACAGGGGGAATGGCTACACCTTC
CAWSVGDRGNGYTF
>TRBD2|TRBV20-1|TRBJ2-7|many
TGCAGTGCTAGAGATTGGGGCGGTGAGCGGGGGGAGCAGTACTTC
CSARDWGGERGEQYF
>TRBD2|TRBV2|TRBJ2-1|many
TGTGCCAGCAGTGAGTCCGAAGCGGGGGCTACACATGGGCAGTTCTTC
CASSESEAGATHGQFF
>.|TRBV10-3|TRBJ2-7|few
TGTGCCATCAGTGAGGCACTTGCGGCGGGCGAGCAGTACTTC
CAISEALAAGEQYF
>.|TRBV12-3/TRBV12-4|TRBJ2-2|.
TGTGCCAGCAGTTTAACTGGAATCGGGGAGCTGTTTTTT
CASSLTGIGELFF
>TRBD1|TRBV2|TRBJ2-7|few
TGTGCCAGCACGGACAGGCCAAGCTCCTACGAGCAGTACTTC
CASTDRPSSYEQYF
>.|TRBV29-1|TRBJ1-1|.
TGCAGCGTTGAGCGGCAGGGAGACACTGAAGCTTTCTTT
CSVERQGDTEAFF
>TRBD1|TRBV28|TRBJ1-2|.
TGTGCCAGCGGGACAGCCTCTACTCGAGGTTACACCTTC
CASGTASTRGYTF
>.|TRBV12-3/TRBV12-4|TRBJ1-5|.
TGTGCCAGCAGTTTACGGCGCGGCAATCAGCCCCAGCATTTT
CASSLRRGNQPQHF
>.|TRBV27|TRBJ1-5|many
TGTGCCAGCAGTTTATCAAGTGGCGGGGCCACGGTTCAGCCCCAGCATTTT
CASSLSSGGATVQPQHF
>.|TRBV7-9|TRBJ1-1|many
TGTGCCAGCAGGCCGACAGGAGCCAAGGTGTACACTGAAGCTTTCTTT
CASRPTGAKVYTEAFF
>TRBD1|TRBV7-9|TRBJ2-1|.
TGTGCCAGCAGCTGGGCAGGGGGCTCCTACAATGAGCAGTTCTTC
CASSWAGGSYNEQFF
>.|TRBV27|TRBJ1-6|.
TGTGCCAGCAGTTACCGGGACCCTTATAATTCACCCCTCCACTTT
CASSYRDPYNSPLHF
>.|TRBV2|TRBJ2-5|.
TGTGCCAGCAGGGGATCCCAAGAGACCCAGTACTTC
CASRGSQETQYF
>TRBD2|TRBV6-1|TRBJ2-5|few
TGTGCCAGCAGTTTAGCGGGGGGGCGAACCGCGGAGACCCAGTACTTC
CASSLAGGRTAETQYF
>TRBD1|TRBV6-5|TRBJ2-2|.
TGTGCCAGCAGTTCGGAGGACAGGGCCACCGGGGAGCTGTTTTTT
CASSSEDRATGELFF
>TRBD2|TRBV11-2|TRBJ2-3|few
TGTGCCAGCAGCTCAAGGAGGTCTAGCGGGGGGGCTTCCACAGATACGCAGTATTTT
CASSSRRSSGGASTDTQYF
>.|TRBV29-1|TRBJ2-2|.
TGCAGCGTTGAAGTGGGGGCGCGAAACACCGGGGAGCTGTTTTTT
CSVEVGARNTGELFF
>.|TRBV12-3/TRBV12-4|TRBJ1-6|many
TGTGCCAGCAGTTTAGCGGGGGGGTTGGGGAATTCACCCCTCCACTTT
CASSLAGGLGNSPLHF
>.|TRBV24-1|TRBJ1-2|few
TGTGCCACCAGTGAATCCGCCTTCGACAGATATGGCTACACCTTC
CATSESAFDRYGYTF
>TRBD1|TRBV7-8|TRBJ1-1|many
TGTGCCAGCAGCGTAGACAGGGGCCCTGAAGCTTTCTTT
CASSVDRGPEAFF
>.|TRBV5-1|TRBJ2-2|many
TGCGCCAGCAGTGTTAGTGACACCGGGGAGCTGTTTTTT
CASSVSDTGELFF
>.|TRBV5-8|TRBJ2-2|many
TGTGCCACCCCACTAGCGAACACCGGGGAGCTGTTTTTT
CATPLANTGELFF
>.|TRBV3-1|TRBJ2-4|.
TGTGCCAGCAGCCAAGATCAAGGCTTTCGACTAGTGGCAAACATTCAGTACTTC
CASSQDQGFRLVANIQYF
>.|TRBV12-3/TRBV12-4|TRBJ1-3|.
TGTGCCAGCAGTTTAGTCGGGAGATTAGCTGGAAACACCATATATTTT
CASSLVGRLAGNTIYF
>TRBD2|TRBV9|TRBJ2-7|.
TGTGCCAGCAGCGTCGGGACTAGCGGGAGGGAAGAGCAGTACTTC
CASSVGTSGREEQYF
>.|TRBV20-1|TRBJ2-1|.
TGCAGTGCTAGAGATTGGGAGAGGGTCAATGAGCAGTTCTTC
CSARDWERVNEQFF
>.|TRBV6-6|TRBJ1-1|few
TGTGCCAGCAGTCCTCAGGGGACCAACACTGAAGCTTTCTTT
CASSPQGTNTEAFF
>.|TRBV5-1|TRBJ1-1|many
TGCGCCAGCAGCTTGGTTCGGACGGGGAACACTGAAGCTTTCTTT
CASSLVRTGNTEAFF